This T cell receptor beta chain was recorded in a study of T-cell memory formation after mild COVID-19. Study-level information: TCR clustering was largely donor specific.

As for this clonotype: The antigen remains unidentified.

TCRdb reprocessed the 5' RACE reads with MiXCR, giving one entry per CDR3 protein. This sample has 400,000 to 500,000 distinct CDR3 sequences; roughly 20% occur once, and the top ten carry about 8.8%. Study-wide points: While clones contracting from day 15 to 85 were balanced between CD4 and CD8, later expanders leaned CD4+. Specificity for SARS-CoV-2 was not confirmed among the second-wave clones peaking on day 37. CD8+ contracting clones occupied EMRA, while CD4+ ones occupied mainly CM and EM.

V was cut by 2 bases and J by 5 bases, with 12 bases left in between. The CDR3 loop spans 15 amino acids. Germline CDR1 reads MGHRA; CDR2 reads YSYEKL. The V call is TRBV4-1, the J call TRBJ2-2; no definite D call. Source material: PBMCs or a T cell subset sorted from them (not recorded which). The receptor was isolated from an adult woman who had mild COVID-19 (a few samples of this study predate the infection). Cell type and time point are not known. CDR3 amino acids: CASSQLQTATGELFF. DNA of the CDR3: TGCGCCAGCAGCCAACTACAGACGGCTACCGGGGAGCTGTTTTTT.